Presented here are 11 T cell receptor beta chains from one specimen sequenced in a study of response to subunit inactivated influenza vaccine. TCRdb itself ran the RT-PCR reads through MiXCR, one entry per CDR3 protein. The sample contains roughly 790,000 distinct CDR3 sequences, around 20% of which appear only once. The material sequenced was PBMCs from blood, taken about 5 days after vaccination. These TCRs come from a man aged 45 to 65 who received an inactivated influenza vaccine.

The sample holds a few counts of this clonotype. The rearrangement links TRBV6-5 to TRBJ2-2; D gene uncertain. Trimming shortened V by 0 bases and J by 6 bases, and 8 bases separated the two germline ends. Per germline, CDR1 MNHEY and CDR2 SVGAGI. The CDR3 sequence is 14 residues long. CDR3 sequence (DNA): TGTGCCAGCAGTTACTCGCGCGACGCCGGGGAGCTGTTTTTT. This gives the protein CASSYSRDAGELFF.

The rearrangement joins TRBV12-3 or TRBV12-4 to TRBJ1-6, with TRBD1 matching 8 bases. The CDR3 is 14 residues long. Trimming took 6 bases from V and 9 from J; bases not matched to a gene: 7. CDR3 nucleotide sequence: TGTGCCAGCAGCAAGCAGGGGGCTGTTTCACCCCTCCACTTT. Translation: CASSKQGAVSPLHF.

There are a few counts of this clonotype. CDR3 in amino acids: CASSYSGGRGTEAFF. DNA of the CDR3: TGTGCCAGCAGTTACTCTGGGGGCCGAGGAACTGAAGCTTTCTTT. The chain joins TRBV6-5 to TRBJ1-1; TRBD1 might be the D (6 bases). CDR3 size: 15 residues. The V end lost 0 bases, the J end lost 5 bases, and 13 bases lay between the germline ends. Germline V gives CDR1 MNHEY, CDR2 SVGAGI.

This clonotype occurred a few times. The rearrangement links TRBV20-1 to TRBJ2-3, with TRBD2 matching over 10 bases. Germline V gene sequence: CDR1 DFQATT, CDR2 SNEGSKA (reference sequence). After removal of 5 bases from V and 6 bases from J, the junction contained 11 bases not matched to a gene. The CDR3 is 15 residues long. The CDR3 here is CSAPGASGSRDTQYF. As DNA, the CDR3 is TGCAGTGCTCCTGGGGCTAGCGGGAGCAGGGATACGCAGTATTTT.

The V call is TRBV7-2, the J call TRBJ1-6; a weak D match, TRBD1 (6 bases). The V end was cut by 1 base, the J end by 8 bases, with 12 bases between. The CDR3 runs 15 residues. Germline V gene data show CDR1 as SGHTA and CDR2 as FQGNSA. CDR3 nucleotides: TGTGCCAGCAGCTTAGGTTGGCAGGGGTATTCACCCCTCCACTTT. As protein: CASSLGWQGYSPLHF. The variable domain in full, with the rest retrieved from reference TRBV7-2 and TRBJ1-6, is GAGVSQSPSNKVTEKGKDVELRCDPISGHTALYWYRQSLGQGLEFLIYFQGNSAPDKSGLPSDRFSAERTGGSVSTLTIQRTQQEDSAVYLCASSLGWQGYSPLHFGNGTRLTVT.

In its sample, this clonotype was seen a few times. The V gene is TRBV5-5, the J gene TRBJ1-2; 12 bases line up with TRBD1. J was trimmed by 3 bases and V by 4 bases; bases with no gene match: 13. The CDR3 covers 18 residues. Per the germline V gene, CDR1 is SGHKS and CDR2 is YYEKEE (reference sequence). The chain's CDR3 is CASSKAGTGGMYDYGYTF. The CDR3 DNA sequence: TGTGCCAGCAGCAAGGCGGGGACAGGGGGCATGTACGACTATGGCTACACCTTC.

A few counts support this clonotype. This sequence joins TRBV11-2 and TRBJ2-5, with D possibly being TRBD1 (6 bases). Looked up from germline, CDR1 is SGHAT and CDR2 is FQNNGV. The CDR3 covers 15 residues. V shed 0 bases and J shed 7 bases, with 15 bases lying between them. This CDR3 is CASSLDHYRVGTQYF. The CDR3 nucleotides are TGTGCCAGCAGCTTAGATCACTACAGGGTTGGGACCCAGTACTTC.

This clonotype was observed a handful of times. The chain joins TRBV7-9 to TRBJ2-2; no clear D. The length of the CDR3 is 13 residues. Trimming removed 4 bases at V and 6 bases at J, with 9 bases between. From germline, CDR1 is SEHNR and CDR2 FQNEAQ (reference sequence). The CDR3 DNA reads TGTGCCAGCAGCTCAGCTTTGGCCGGGGAGCTGTTTTTT. This encodes CASSSALAGELFF.

This clonotype appeared many times. The chain joins TRBV5-1 to TRBJ1-2, with 8 bases fitting TRBD1. The CDR3 runs to 15 residues. Per germline, CDR1 SGHRS and CDR2 YFSETQ. V was pared by 4 bases and J by 9 bases, with 14 bases of the junction left unmatched. CDR3 in amino acids: CASSQKGQDENSYTF. CDR3 DNA: TGCGCCAGCAGCCAGAAGGGACAGGACGAGAATAGCTACACCTTC.

This clonotype came up a few times. The CDR3 sequence: CASSPGGGLEKLFF. CDR3 coding DNA: TGCGCCAGCAGCCCAGGCGGGGGTTTGGAAAAACTGTTTTTT. The chain has TRBV5-1 and TRBJ1-4, with a weak D call TRBD1 (5 bases). CDR3 length: 14 residues. CDR1 and CDR2 (germline): SGHRS, YFSETQ. V lost 4 bases and J lost 8, with 15 bases in between.

This chain links TRBV6-2 or TRBV6-3 with TRBJ2-7; D gene unclear. Trimming removed 4 bases at V and 0 bases at J, with 10 bases between. Per the germline V gene, CDR1 is MNHEY and CDR2 is SVGEGT. The CDR3 spans 14 residues. The CDR3 region has the DNA TGTGCCAGCAGTTCAACACTCCTCTCCTACGAGCAGTACTTC. Its protein product is CASSSTLLSYEQYF.